The 24 T cell receptor beta chains below all came from one sample that was sequenced in a study of CD8+ T cells in alopecia areata. cDNA serving as the sequencing template came from extracted, reverse transcribed RNA. Some clones are missing from TCRdb's copy, which holds only in-frame ones; the method was immunoSEQ multiplex PCR. The repertoire includes fewer than 150,000 clones, 80% to 90% of them detected once, and 25% sits in the top ten. Treatment meaning: oral pan-JAK inhibitor, 5-10 mg twice daily. Sequences were derived from CD8+ T cells sorted from blood, sampled at week 4, from a patient treated with tofacitinib. These TCRs come from a human donor with alopecia areata.

This CDR3 reads CASSFKGMETQYF. The DNA of the CDR3 is TGTGCCAGCAGCTTCAAGGGAATGGAGACCCAGTACTTC. V and J are TRBV7-9 and TRBJ2-5; D ambiguous. Germline V CDR1 and CDR2: SEHNR, FQNEAQ (reference sequence). The V end lost 3 bases, the J end lost 5 bases, and 10 bases lay between the germline ends. The CDR3 runs to 13 residues. Full variable domain (remainder filled in from reference TRBV7-9 and TRBJ2-5): DTGVSQNPRHKITKRGQNVTFRCDPISEHNRLYWYRQTLGQGPEFLTYFQNEAQLEKSRLLSDRFSAERPKGSFSTLEIQRTEQGDSAMYLCASSFKGMETQYFGPGTRLLVL.

V gene TRBV29-1 combines with J gene TRBJ2-7, with unresolved D. V gave up 2 bases and J gave up 1 base, with 3 bases separating them. The length of the CDR3 is 11 residues. Per the germline V gene, CDR1 is SQVTM and CDR2 is ANQGSEA. The CDR3: CSVERSYEQYF. The DNA for the CDR3 is TGCAGCGTTGAAAGGTCCTACGAGCAGTACTTC.

The gene calls are TRBV4-1 and TRBJ2-1, with 8 bases fitting TRBD1. Trimming took 1 base from V and 4 from J; bases not matched to a gene: 6. The CDR3 length is 16 residues. In germline, CDR1 is MGHRA, CDR2 YSYEKL. CDR3 residues: CASSQGTGNPYNEQFF. The DNA for the CDR3 is TGCGCCAGCAGCCAAGGGACAGGGAATCCGTACAATGAGCAGTTCTTC.

The chain recombines TRBV13 with TRBJ2-3, with D possibly being TRBD2 (7 bases). The V end was cut by 3 bases, the J end by 3 bases, with 19 bases between. Germline V lookup: CDR1 PRHDT, CDR2 FYEKMQ (reference sequence). CDR3 length: 17 amino acids. The CDR3 region is CASSLTRGGILTDTQYF. CDR3 DNA sequence: TGTGCCAGCAGCTTGACGAGGGGGGGCATTTTGACAGATACGCAGTATTTT.

The gene calls are TRBV23-1 and TRBJ1-1, with 7 nucleotides matching TRBD1. TRBV23-1 is known as an ORF, though its function is uncertain. CDR3 length equals 14 residues. The junction had 8 bases not matched to a gene; V was cut back by 6 bases and J by 4 bases. In DNA form, the CDR3 reads TGCGCCAGCAGCCAGGCAGGGGGAGGCACTGAAGCTTTCTTT. Translating it yields CASSQAGGGTEAFF.

The genes are TRBV7-2 and TRBJ2-1, with 7 bases that match TRBD1. CDR1 and CDR2 from the germline V gene are SGHTA and FQGNSA. Trimming at V came to 5 bases and at J to 7 bases, leaving 5 bases not matched to a gene. The CDR3 is 13 amino acids. For the CDR3, the DNA is TGTGCCAGCAGCCGCAGGGGGTCAAATGAGCAGTTCTTC. Amino acids: CASSRRGSNEQFF. Full variable domain (missing parts from reference TRBV7-2 and TRBJ2-1): GAGVSQSPSNKVTEKGKDVELRCDPISGHTALYWYRQSLGQGLEFLIYFQGNSAPDKSGLPSDRFSAERTGGSVSTLTIQRTQQEDSAVYLCASSRRGSNEQFFGPGTRLTVL.

This chain connects TRBV14 to TRBJ2-4; unclear D gene. Germline CDR1 is SGHDN and CDR2 is FVKESK. The CDR3 sequence is 15 residues long. V was pared by 3 bases and J by 1 base, with 10 bases between. CDR3 protein: CASSQGLLAKNIQYF. The CDR3 DNA follows: TGTGCCAGCAGCCAGGGCCTCCTGGCCAAAAACATTCAGTACTTC.

This clone was counted between two and nine times. This chain joins TRBV29-1 and TRBJ2-2; D uncertain. This CDR3 contains 12 residues. Germline V gene sequence: CDR1 SQVTM, CDR2 ANQGSEA. Trimming removed 3 bases at V and 3 bases at J, with 5 bases between. CDR3 residues: CSVEDHTGELFF. CDR3 sequence (DNA): TGCAGCGTTGAGGACCACACCGGGGAGCTGTTTTTT.

Only one count was recorded for this clone. V usage is TRBV6-1 and J usage is TRBJ2-1, with D uncertain. V was trimmed by 3 bases and J by 2 bases, leaving 5 bases between them. This CDR3 has 13 residues. Germline CDR1 reads MNHNS; CDR2 reads SASEGT. The CDR3 bases are TGTGCCAGCAGTGACGCCACCTACAATGAGCAGTTCTTC. This codes for CASSDATYNEQFF.

The J gene is TRBJ2-5, the V gene TRBV4-2; tentatively, D is TRBD2 (5 bases). Trimming pared 0 bases from V and 5 bases from J, leaving 16 bases between. The CDR3 length is 16 residues. Germline V CDR1 and CDR2: LGHNA, YNFKEQ. DNA for the CDR3: TGTGCCAGCAGCCAAGAGGGGTCGGGTAGCGCCGAGACCCAGTACTTC. This gives the protein CASSQEGSGSAETQYF.

V is TRBV7-9 and J is TRBJ2-7; 7 bases align to TRBD1. Trimming cost V 6 bases and J 7 bases; bases outside gene matches: 6. CDR1 is SEHNR, CDR2 FQNEAQ, per germline (reference sequence). The CDR3 runs 12 residues. CDR3 protein: CASSSQGWEQYF. The CDR3 DNA reads TGTGCCAGCAGTTCACAGGGGTGGGAGCAGTACTTC.

The chain employs TRBV7-9 and TRBJ1-1, with a tentative D call TRBD1 (6 bases). CDR3 length equals 16 residues. Trimming pared 1 base from V and 1 base from J, leaving 13 bases between. Germline-derived CDR1 and CDR2 are SEHNR and FQNEAQ (reference sequence). CDR3 DNA sequence: TGTGCCAGCAGCTTAGAGCGGACAGTGAAGAACACTGAAGCTTTCTTT. This codes for CASSLERTVKNTEAFF. The full variable domain, in which reference TRBV7-9 and TRBJ1-1 provide the parts outside the CDR3, is DTGVSQNPRHKITKRGQNVTFRCDPISEHNRLYWYRQTLGQGPEFLTYFQNEAQLEKSRLLSDRFSAERPKGSFSTLEIQRTEQGDSAMYLCASSLERTVKNTEAFFGQGTRLTVV.

CDR3 nucleotides: TGCGCCAGCACTCCGTTCGACAGCAACACCGGGGAGCTGTTTTTT. Its translation is CASTPFDSNTGELFF. V gene TRBV5-1 combines with J gene TRBJ2-2; D might be TRBD1 (5 bases). V was shortened by 6 bases and J by 2 bases, with 14 bases between the two germline ends. Germline V gene data show CDR1 as SGHRS and CDR2 as YFSETQ. The CDR3 is made up of 15 amino acids.

V is TRBV2 and J is TRBJ2-1; 7 bases fit TRBD2. CDR3 length: 15 residues. Germline trimming cut 6 bases from V and 4 bases from J; bases unmatched to any gene: 9. Per germline, CDR1 SNHLY and CDR2 FYNNEI. The CDR3 region has the DNA TGTGCCAGCAGGGCGGGGGAGACGGCTTACAATGAGCAGTTCTTC. The encoded protein is CASRAGETAYNEQFF.

The chain carries TRBV29-1 and TRBJ2-3; no clear D gene. V was clipped by 4 bases and J by 1 base, with 12 bases between them. This CDR3 region has 14 residues. The germline gives CDR1 SQVTM, CDR2 ANQGSEA. DNA of the CDR3: TGCAGCGTTGTGATTAGCTGGGGCACAGATACGCAGTATTTT. It translates to CSVVISWGTDTQYF.

The genes are TRBV4-2 and TRBJ2-2; D is perhaps TRBD2 (5 bases). Germline V gene data show CDR1 as LGHNA and CDR2 as YNFKEQ. The V end lost 0 bases, the J end lost 1 base, and 9 bases lay between the germline ends. The CDR3 length is 16 residues. CDR3: CASSQDRSGNTGELFF. As DNA, the CDR3 is TGTGCCAGCAGCCAAGATCGGAGCGGGAACACCGGGGAGCTGTTTTTT.

This sequence joins TRBV27 and TRBJ1-5; weak D call: TRBD1 (6 bases). This CDR3 contains 15 residues. Trimming shortened V by 6 bases and J by 5 bases, and 17 bases separated the two germline ends. Germline assignment: CDR1 MNHEY and CDR2 SMNVEV (reference sequence). DNA of the CDR3: TGTGCCAGCAGCCTAGGGTCTGGGGGCCATCAGCCCCAGCATTTT. It specifies CASSLGSGGHQPQHF.

The chain couples TRBV6-5 to TRBJ2-1; possible D gene TRBD2, 6 bases. V was cut by 5 bases and J by 8 bases, with 16 bases left in between. Germline CDR1 is MNHEY and CDR2 is SVGAGI. This CDR3 is 14 amino acids long. The CDR3 is CASSTRGGIDEQFF. The CDR3 region has the DNA TGTGCCAGCAGTACCCGGGGAGGTATAGATGAGCAGTTCTTC.

This chain connects TRBV29-1 to TRBJ1-1; TRBD1 might be the D (5 bases). Deletions cut 2 bases from V and 1 base from J, with 8 bases between. Germline CDR1 and CDR2: SQVTM and ANQGSEA. The CDR3 is 13 residues long. The CDR3 here is CSVETGTNTEAFF. Here the CDR3 DNA reads TGCAGCGTTGAAACAGGAACGAACACTGAAGCTTTCTTT.

The J gene is TRBJ2-2, the V gene TRBV9; D call uncertain. This CDR3 is 13 amino acids long. V gave up 1 base and J gave up 2 bases, with 3 bases separating them. Per germline, CDR1 SGDLS and CDR2 YYNGEE. CDR3 sequence reads: CASSVSNTGELFF. CDR3 DNA: TGTGCCAGCAGCGTATCCAACACCGGGGAGCTGTTTTTT.

This chain links TRBV7-8 with TRBJ2-1, with D possibly called TRBD1 or TRBD2 (5 bases each). CDR3 length: 11 amino acids. V was clipped by 6 bases and J by 9 bases, with 9 bases between them. Germline assignment: CDR1 SGHVS and CDR2 FQNEAQ. CDR3 in amino acids: CASSLGTEQFF. Here the CDR3 DNA reads TGTGCCAGCAGTCTGGGGACTGAGCAGTTCTTC.

The count of this clone is one. For the CDR3, the DNA is TGTGCCAGCAGTCCGCGGACCGGGGAGCTGTTTTTT. As protein: CASSPRTGELFF. The chain employs TRBV6-5 and TRBJ2-2; no clear D gene. Germline assignment: CDR1 MNHEY and CDR2 SVGAGI. The CDR3 contains 12 residues. V was clipped by 5 bases and J by 5 bases, with 6 bases between them.

The J gene is TRBJ2-3, the V gene TRBV27, with a possible D match to TRBD2 (6 bases). Deletions cut 4 bases from V and 6 bases from J, with 11 bases between. This CDR3 contains 13 residues. Germline lookup yields CDR1 MNHEY and CDR2 SMNVEV (reference sequence). The CDR3 nucleotides read TGTGCCAGCAGTTCTGGCGGGACCGATACGCAGTATTTT. As protein: CASSSGGTDTQYF.

This chain links TRBV5-6 with TRBJ2-6, with a tentative D call TRBD2 (5 bases). This CDR3 contains 14 residues. The V end lost 2 bases, the J end lost 2 bases, and 5 bases lay between the germline ends. The germline V gene encodes CDR1 SGHDT and CDR2 YYEEEE. The CDR3 sequence is CASSFGAGANVLTF. The CDR3 DNA follows: TGTGCCAGCAGCTTCGGGGCTGGGGCCAACGTCCTGACTTTC.